This T cell receptor beta chain was documented in a study of memory CD4+ T cells and cytomegalovirus serostatus. The overall study: This sample comes from healthy Belgian adults, about nine CMV seropositive, approximately 24 seronegative.

Assay used: immunoSEQ multiplex PCR; TCRdb lists only in-frame clones, some missing. Of some 48,000 clones listed, roughly 78% are singletons. Study observations and caveats: About two fifths of the roughly 160 known CMV-associated TCRbeta sequences appeared in CD4+ memory.

The sort gate was single viable CD3+CD4+CD8-CD45RO+ cells for memory CD4+ T cells. Serum IgG to CMV pp150, pp28, p38 and p52 defined serostatus. CD4+ T cells were isolated by positive magnetic selection. This clone was picked up one time. The antigen remains undetermined. The junction departs from germline at one end; a sequencing error may be responsible. This TCR came from an adult in good health and CMV-seronegative. Sequencing was done on a sample of memory CD4+ T cells from blood.

The CDR3 loop reads CSGTSGAYGQYF. The CDR3, as DNA: TGCAGCGGGACTAGCGGGGCCTACGGGCAGTACTTC. This chain links TRBV29-1 with TRBJ2-7; 12 bases are shared with TRBD2. The length of the CDR3 is 12 residues. The germline V gene encodes CDR1 SQVTM and CDR2 ANQGSEA.